Listed below are T cell receptor beta chains from one sample, sequenced in a study of blood T cell repertoires in COVID-19. The method was immunoSEQ multiplex PCR; TCRdb's version includes in-frame clones alone and lacks a portion of them. Of 72,000 or so clones listed, around nine tenths are singletons. Source material: peripheral blood. The receptors derive from a woman between 55 and 75 years old with acute or convalescent COVID-19. The CDR3 runs from the conserved cysteine through the conserved F or W. D genes are given only for firm matches. Clone size is shown for a subset of rows, as once, few, many or a class of expanded clone.

-,-,TRBV19,TRBJ2-1,CASSIDGGGGISYNEQFF,TGTGCCAGTAGTATAGATGGAGGGGGGGGGATCTCCTACAATGAGCAGTTCTTC
TRBD2,-,TRBV7-9,TRBJ2-3,CASSLIAGATDTQYF,TGTGCCAGCAGCTTAATAGCGGGGGCCACAGATACGCAGTATTTT
TRBD1,-,TRBV2,TRBJ1-4,CASSRQGSNEKLFF,TGTGCCAGCAGCCGACAGGGTAGTAATGAAAAACTGTTTTTT
-,-,TRBV27,TRBJ2-3,CASSFVPASGTDTQYF,TGTGCCAGCAGTTTTGTCCCGGCTAGCGGCACAGATACGCAGTATTTT
-,-,TRBV7-8,TRBJ1-1,CASSFLTGHLNTEAFF,TGTGCCAGCAGCTTTTTAACAGGACATTTGAACACTGAAGCTTTCTTT
TRBD1,-,TRBV9,TRBJ1-4,CASSVGEGQFNEKLFF,TGTGCCAGCAGCGTCGGAGAGGGACAGTTTAATGAAAAACTGTTTTTT
TRBD2,-,TRBV7-9,TRBJ2-5,CASRDSGGETQYF,TGTGCCAGCAGGGATAGCGGGGGAGAGACCCAGTACTTC
-,-,TRBV28,TRBJ1-4,CASRGDATNEKLFF,TGTGCCAGCAGAGGGGATGCAACTAATGAAAAACTGTTTTTT
-,-,TRBV6-2/TRBV6-3,TRBJ1-1,CASSYWSGNTEAFF,TGTGCCAGCAGTTACTGGTCGGGGAACACTGAAGCTTTCTTT
-,-,TRBV5-1,TRBJ1-1,CASSFDSNTEAFF,TGCGCCAGCAGCTTCGACAGTAACACTGAAGCTTTCTTT
TRBD1,-,TRBV7-6,TRBJ1-4,CASSRRRGPGDEKLFF,TGTGCCAGCAGCCGACGGAGGGGGCCGGGGGATGAAAAACTGTTTTTT
TRBD1,-,TRBV5-4,TRBJ1-2,CASSGQGALRVYTF,TGTGCCAGCAGCGGACAGGGGGCTCTCCGCGTCTACACCTTC
TRBD1,-,TRBV29-1,TRBJ1-5,CSVGTGINQPQHF,TGCAGCGTAGGGACAGGAATCAATCAGCCCCAGCATTTT
TRBD1,-,TRBV19,TRBJ2-5,CASSIQGEETQYF,TGTGCCAGTAGTATTCAGGGGGAGGAGACCCAGTACTTC
-,-,TRBV5-5,TRBJ2-5,CASSFLGAKGQETQYF,TGTGCCAGCAGCTTTCTGGGCGCAAAGGGGCAAGAGACCCAGTACTTC
-,-,TRBV19,TRBJ1-4,CASSIRPGAGEKLFF,TGTGCCAGTAGTATACGGCCAGGGGCCGGGGAAAAACTGTTTTTT
TRBD1,-,TRBV5-1,TRBJ2-7,CASRADRKYEQYF,TGCGCCAGCAGGGCGGACAGGAAATACGAGCAGTACTTC
TRBD1,few,TRBV5-5,TRBJ2-2,CASSLRRQGVDTGELFF,TGTGCCAGCAGCTTGCGGCGGCAGGGGGTCGACACCGGGGAGCTGTTTTTT